This T cell receptor (beta chain) came from a study of blood T cell repertoires in COVID-19. Here immunoSEQ multiplex PCR was the method, and the copy in TCRdb shows in-frame clones only, minus some. The repertoire holds approximately 140,000 clones, about four fifths seen once, with 7% to 10% in the top ten. The sample was peripheral blood. The TCR comes from a human donor with acute or convalescent COVID-19. The donor label of this sample is uncertain.

The CDR3 here is CASKGAGELFF. DNA for the CDR3: TGTGCCAGCAAGGGGGCCGGGGAGCTGTTTTTT. The chain is built from TRBV12-3 or TRBV12-4 and TRBJ2-2, with D possibly TRBD1 on 6 matching bases. Trimming pared 7 bases from V and 6 bases from J, leaving 6 bases between. The CDR3 sequence is 11 residues long.